The rows below give T cell receptor beta chains drawn from one sample of a study of control samples from healthy donors and cancer patients. Some clones are missing from TCRdb's copy, which holds only in-frame ones; the method was immunoSEQ multiplex PCR. The table records fewer than 25,000 clones, about four fifths of them present only once. Material for sequencing was PBMCs. These receptors all stem from a man at least 80 years old with head and neck cancer. The CDR3 runs from the conserved cysteine through the conserved F or W. Fields, in order: CDR3 length, J gene, V gene, CDR3 protein.

15,TRBJ2-7,TRBV19,CASSLQGGVSAEQYF
15,TRBJ1-3,TRBV7-8,CASSAFISSGNTIYF
15,TRBJ2-1,TRBV19,CASSIQGSSYNEQFF
14,TRBJ1-1,TRBV4-1,CASSQEAQGGSAFF
15,TRBJ2-1,TRBV15,CATSGDDRVDNEQFF
13,TRBJ2-5,TRBV5-1,CASSRIRGETQYF
15,TRBJ2-7,TRBV2,CASKDGGTGSYEQYF
15,TRBJ2-2,TRBV19,CASSRRQGATGELFF
13,TRBJ1-1,TRBV7-6,CASTAGWGTEAFF
14,TRBJ1-5,TRBV7-8,CASRGGYSNQPQHF
15,TRBJ1-6,TRBV28,CASNNRQGYNSPLHF
11,TRBJ2-7,TRBV7-9,CASSLGDTRYF
12,TRBJ1-1,TRBV27,CASSSGRAEAFF
17,TRBJ2-1,TRBV4-1,CASSHPPSAPSYNEQFF
13,TRBJ2-7,TRBV27,CASSSGTGGEQYF
14,TRBJ2-3,TRBV7-2,CASSFSRQTDTQYF
13,TRBJ2-5,TRBV12-3/TRBV12-4,CASSPALIETQYF
13,TRBJ1-6,TRBV4-1,CASSQLFYSPLHF
15,TRBJ2-2,TRBV29-1,CSVDGTASNTGELFF
14,TRBJ1-6,TRBV5-1,CASSRDRDNSPLHF
15,TRBJ1-2,TRBV14,CASSQDPPFFDGYTF
15,TRBJ1-5,TRBV6-5,CASSRTGAGDQPQHF
15,TRBJ2-1,TRBV7-9,CASSPGQGFYNEQFF
14,TRBJ2-2,TRBV5-4,CASSAGSRAGELFF
17,TRBJ1-4,TRBV5-4,CASSLVGQGVTNEKLFF
19,TRBJ2-3,TRBV11-2,CASSVGSGSAVGRTDTQYF
16,TRBJ2-2,TRBV6-4,CASSPSGGLNTGELFF
15,TRBJ1-5,TRBV19,CASSMRDHSNQPQHF
16,TRBJ2-5,TRBV4-1,CASSQGTAGNQETQYF
15,TRBJ1-3,TRBV5-6,CASSLAGFSGNTIYF
15,TRBJ1-2,TRBV2,CASSDQREFLYGYTF
17,TRBJ2-6,TRBV18,CASSPGQGATGANVLTF
13,TRBJ1-1,TRBV27,CASSLWGNTEAFF
14,TRBJ2-7,TRBV5-1,CASSLASGGYEQYF
13,TRBJ2-3,TRBV9,CASSVSRADTQYF
15,TRBJ2-2,TRBV7-9,CASSPYRGLGGELFF
11,TRBJ2-3,TRBV10-1,CASRDTDTQYF
14,TRBJ2-5,TRBV24-1,CATSPPRDEETQYF
14,TRBJ2-3,TRBV5-4,CASSFASYPDTQYF
15,TRBJ2-3,TRBV9,CASSGYGSHGDTQYF
14,TRBJ2-5,TRBV2,CASSGQGGQETQYF
14,TRBJ2-2,TRBV5-1,CASSPDRATGELFF
16,TRBJ1-3,TRBV4-1,CASSPGYLPTGNTIYF
11,TRBJ1-2,TRBV6-6,CAITGGYGYTF
14,TRBJ1-2,TRBV19,CASSLQGGLYGYTF
15,TRBJ2-7,TRBV4-3,CASSQDIGTYYEQYF
15,TRBJ2-3,TRBV7-3,CASQVTGGATDTQYF
15,TRBJ2-2,TRBV5-5,CASSEASTNTGELFF
15,TRBJ2-7,TRBV28,CASSSPSIALDEQYF
11,TRBJ2-1,TRBV24-1,CATGAGNEQFF
16,TRBJ2-3,TRBV7-9,CASSSTRSLGTDTQYF
12,TRBJ2-1,TRBV4-1,CASSPTGGEQFF
17,TRBJ1-4,TRBV27,CASSFRPTGGSNEKLFF